These 25 T cell receptor beta chains came from one sample sequenced in a study of blood T cell repertoires in COVID-19. The table came from immunoSEQ multiplex PCR; TCRdb's copy has only in-frame clones and leaves some out. The sample holds 120,000 or so clones; approximately 91% are singletons and the top ten take approximately 1%. Sequencing was done on a sample of peripheral blood. All receptors come from a woman aged 80 or older with acute or convalescent COVID-19.

This chain links TRBV6-4 with TRBJ2-3; D is possibly TRBD2 (5 bases). V was cut by 2 bases and J by 4 bases, with 10 bases left in between. Germline V gene data show CDR1 as MRHNA and CDR2 as SNTAGT. The length of the CDR3 is 14 residues. CDR3: CASSDIASADTQYF. The DNA of the CDR3 is TGTGCCAGCAGTGACATAGCGAGCGCAGATACGCAGTATTTT.

The rearrangement uses TRBV28 and TRBJ2-3; 8 bases agree with TRBD1. V was clipped by 6 bases and J by 4 bases; unmatched bases: 12. CDR3 length: 16 residues. Looked up from germline, CDR1 is MDHEN and CDR2 is SYDVKM. CDR3 protein: CASRGAGTGAADTQYF. For the CDR3, the DNA is TGTGCCAGCAGAGGGGCCGGGACAGGAGCGGCAGATACGCAGTATTTT. Full variable domain (remainder filled in from reference TRBV28 and TRBJ2-3): DVKVTQSSRYLVKRTGEKVFLECVQDMDHENMFWYRQDPGLGLRLIYFSYDVKMKEKGDIPEGYSVSREKKERFSLILESASTNQTSMYLCASRGAGTGAADTQYFGPGTRLTVL.

V usage is TRBV5-1 and J usage is TRBJ1-4; 7 bases fit TRBD1. CDR3 length: 14 amino acids. Germline lookup yields CDR1 SGHRS and CDR2 YFSETQ. V shed 1 base, J shed 6 bases, and the junction held 3 bases outside the gene matches. CDR3 bases: TGCGCCAGCAGCTTGTTTCAGGGGGATGAAAAACTGTTTTTT. Encoded protein: CASSLFQGDEKLFF.

The chain links TRBV2 to TRBJ2-1; D might be TRBD2 (6 bases). CDR3 length: 15 residues. Per germline, CDR1 SNHLY and CDR2 FYNNEI. The V gene lost 4 bases and the J gene lost 4 bases, with 14 bases spanning the gap. The CDR3 sequence: CASSGTGDVYNEQFF. The CDR3 DNA reads TGTGCCAGCAGTGGTACGGGGGACGTATACAATGAGCAGTTCTTC.

The chain carries TRBV19 and TRBJ2-7; TRBD2 might be the D (6 bases). V lost 0 bases and J 3 bases, leaving 12 bases between the germline ends. Looked up from germline, CDR1 is LNHDA and CDR2 is SQIVND (reference sequence). The CDR3 is 15 amino acids. The CDR3 DNA reads TGTGCCAGTAGTATAGAGGAGGGGCGCGTCTACGAGCAGTACTTC. This gives the protein CASSIEEGRVYEQYF.

Regarding this clone: Other nucleotide sequences in the sample specify the same CDR3. The chain joins TRBV27 to TRBJ1-5; D gene uncertain. Trimming took 3 bases from V and 2 from J, leaving 5 bases between them. Looked up from germline, CDR1 is MNHEY and CDR2 is SMNVEV (reference sequence). The CDR3 extends over 13 amino acids. CDR3 amino acids: CASSFSGNQPQHF. The CDR3 region has the DNA TGTGCCAGCAGTTTCTCGGGCAATCAGCCCCAGCATTTT.

The rearrangement links TRBV28 to TRBJ2-3; D ambiguous. CDR3 length: 14 residues. Germline CDR1 MDHEN, CDR2 SYDVKM. V lost 4 bases to trimming and J lost 1 base, with 9 bases between them. The CDR3 loop reads CASSSPRGTDTQYF. CDR3 sequence (DNA): TGTGCCAGCAGTTCCCCACGGGGCACAGATACGCAGTATTTT.

The V call is TRBV5-6, the J call TRBJ2-7; 9 bases match TRBD2. The CDR3 runs to 16 residues. The germline V gene has CDR1 SGHDT and CDR2 YYEEEE. V was clipped by 1 base and J by 1 base; unmatched bases: 6. DNA of the CDR3: TGTGCCAGCAGCTTGTTTGGTAGCGGGAGTTCCTACGAGCAGTACTTC. This codes for CASSLFGSGSSYEQYF.

In its sample, this clone was seen a few times. The V gene is TRBV12-2, the J gene TRBJ2-1; whether TRBD2, the table's D call, matches the DNA was not checked. TRBV12-2 is reported as a pseudogene. The CDR3 is 16 amino acids. CDR3 residues: CASRLAMAAVGNEQFF. As DNA, the CDR3 is TGTGCAAGTCGCTTAGCGATGGCAGCGGTTGGCAATGAGCAGTTCTTC.

The V call is TRBV5-1, the J call TRBJ2-2; D ambiguous. Germline CDR1 SGHRS, CDR2 YFSETQ. The V end lost 3 bases, the J end lost 4 bases, and 10 bases lay between the germline ends. CDR3 length: 14 residues. CDR3 nucleotides: TGCGCCAGCAGCTCTGGCTCGGGCACCGGGGAGCTGTTTTTT. Amino acid sequence: CASSSGSGTGELFF.

The V and J genes are TRBV28 and TRBJ1-1; the match to TRBD1 covers 7 bases. CDR3 length: 14 residues. Germline V CDR1 and CDR2: MDHEN, SYDVKM. Losses at the gene ends were 6 bases for V and 0 bases for J; bases not matched to a gene: 4. The CDR3 reads CASRQGQLNTEAFF. CDR3 nucleotide sequence: TGTGCCAGCAGACAGGGACAGTTGAACACTGAAGCTTTCTTT.

Points on this clone: One end of the junction varies from germline; a read error may be responsible. V and J are TRBV7-8 and TRBJ2-1; 14 bases map to TRBD2. CDR3 size: 18 residues. From germline, CDR1 is SGHVS and CDR2 FQNEAQ. Here the CDR3 DNA reads TGTGCCAGCAGCGTAGCCGGGACTAGCGGGAGCACCTACAATGAGCAGTTCTTC. Translating it yields CASSVAGTSGSTYNEQFF. The variable domain in full, completed from reference TRBV7-8 and TRBJ2-1, reads GAGVSQSPRYKVAKRGQDVALRCDPISGHVSLFWYQQALGQGPEFLTYFQNEAQLDKSGLPSDRFFAERPEGSVSTLKIQRTQQEDSAVYLCASSVAGTSGSTYNEQFFGPGTRLTVL.

A single count supports this clone. This rearrangement joins TRBV19 to TRBJ1-6; D gene ambiguous. Trimming removed 1 base at V and 5 bases at J, with 9 bases between. Looked up from germline, CDR1 is LNHDA and CDR2 is SQIVND (reference sequence). This CDR3 is 15 amino acids long. CDR3 sequence reads: CASSIGGPNNSPLHF. The CDR3 DNA follows: TGTGCCAGTAGTATAGGTGGCCCGAATAATTCACCCCTCCACTTT.

This sequence joins TRBV7-6 and TRBJ1-2; 7 bases fit TRBD1. Trimming at V came to 5 bases and at J to 2 bases, leaving 8 bases not matched to a gene. Germline V gene lookup returns CDR1 SGHVS and CDR2 FNYEAQ. This CDR3 has 15 residues. In nucleotides, the CDR3 is TGTGCCAGCAGCATATCCGACAGGGACAACTATGGCTACACCTTC. Protein sequence: CASSISDRDNYGYTF.

The chain uses TRBV10-3 and TRBJ1-2; weak D call: TRBD1 (5 bases). This CDR3 is 15 amino acids long. The V end was cut by 0 bases, the J end by 1 base, with 9 bases between. Germline CDR1 is ENHRY and CDR2 is SYGVKD. The DNA of the CDR3 is TGTGCCATCAGTGAGTCGCGGCAGGGTAACTATGGCTACACCTTC. Amino acids: CAISESRQGNYGYTF.

This rearrangement joins TRBV7-8 to TRBJ2-7, with no clear D. The CDR3 runs 11 residues. V lost 5 bases and J 7 bases, leaving 9 bases between the germline ends. Germline V gene lookup returns CDR1 SGHVS and CDR2 FQNEAQ. The CDR3 nucleotides read TGTGCCAGCAGCCCAAAACAGGAGCAGTACTTC. Protein product: CASSPKQEQYF.

The chain recombines TRBV7-9 with TRBJ1-1; 9 nucleotides agree with TRBD1. The length of the CDR3 is 14 residues. With 1 base clipped from V and 9 bases from J, the junction kept 6 bases outside the gene matches. Germline loops: CDR1 SEHNR, CDR2 FQNEAQ (reference sequence). The chain's CDR3 is CASSLGEQGAKAFF. CDR3 in DNA: TGTGCCAGCAGCTTAGGGGAACAGGGGGCGAAAGCTTTCTTT. The complete variable domain, with remaining parts taken from reference TRBV7-9 and TRBJ1-1, reads DTGVSQNPRHKITKRGQNVTFRCDPISEHNRLYWYRQTLGQGPEFLTYFQNEAQLEKSRLLSDRFSAERPKGSFSTLEIQRTEQGDSAMYLCASSLGEQGAKAFFGQGTRLTVV.

The chain uses TRBV2 and TRBJ1-2, with 9 bases identical to TRBD1. Germline trimming cut 6 bases from V and 5 bases from J; bases unmatched to any gene: 13. This CDR3 region has 16 residues. The germline V gene encodes CDR1 SNHLY and CDR2 FYNNEI. CDR3 sequence: CASSESRPGTGYGYTF. Written as DNA, the CDR3 is TGTGCCAGCAGCGAATCCCGGCCCGGGACAGGGTATGGCTACACCTTC. The whole variable domain, filled in from reference TRBV2 and TRBJ1-2, reads EPEVTQTPSHQVTQMGQEVILRCVPISNHLYFYWYRQILGQKVEFLVSFYNNEISEKSEIFDDQFSVERPDGSNFTLKIRSTKLEDSAMYFCASSESRPGTGYGYTFGSGTRLTVV.

This clone was seen once. The chain carries TRBV4-2 and TRBJ1-2; no reliable D call. The CDR3 covers 13 residues. Germline lookup yields CDR1 LGHNA and CDR2 YNFKEQ. The V end lost 1 base, the J end lost 7 bases, and 10 bases lay between the germline ends. The CDR3 here is CASSQGGGSGYTF. The CDR3 region has the DNA TGTGCCAGCAGCCAAGGTGGAGGGTCTGGCTACACCTTC.

Turning to this clone: Other DNA sequences in the sample encode the same CDR3. The CDR3 sequence: CASSRDRAYEQYF. CDR3 coding DNA: TGTGCCAGCAGCCGGGACAGGGCCTACGAGCAGTACTTC. The chain uses TRBV6-6 and TRBJ2-7; 9 bases map to TRBD1. There are 13 residues in the CDR3. In germline, CDR1 is MNHNY, CDR2 SVGAGI (reference sequence). V lost 6 bases and J lost 2; bases outside the gene matches: 2.

This clone has more than one count but fewer than ten. The chain has TRBV5-1 and TRBJ1-5; D not resolved. Germline CDR1 and CDR2: SGHRS and YFSETQ. V was cut by 1 base and J by 4 bases, with 6 bases left in between. CDR3 length: 13 residues. Written as DNA, the CDR3 is TGCGCCAGCAGCTTGATGGAGAATCAGCCCCAGCATTTT. It translates to CASSLMENQPQHF.

The chain combines TRBV5-1 with TRBJ2-3, with TRBD2 as a possible D gene (6 bases). This CDR3 comprises 17 residues. Germline values: CDR1 SGHRS, CDR2 YFSETQ. Trimming left V 1 base short and J 4 bases short, with 19 bases between. In nucleotides, the CDR3 is TGCGCCAGCAGCTTGCCCCCGGGAGCCTATCCCCCAGATACGCAGTATTTT. This codes for CASSLPPGAYPPDTQYF.

The chain couples TRBV5-1 to TRBJ2-7; 13 bases match TRBD2. The CDR3 is 14 amino acids. With 8 bases clipped from V and 1 base from J, the junction kept 3 bases outside the gene matches. Germline V gene data show CDR1 as SGHRS and CDR2 as YFSETQ. The CDR3, as DNA: TGCGCCAGTCGACTAGCGGGAGGATCCTACGAGCAGTACTTC. Translating gives CASRLAGGSYEQYF.

The rearrangement joins TRBV2 to TRBJ1-2, with 12 bases matching TRBD1. Losses at the gene ends were 6 bases for V and 5 bases for J; bases not matched to a gene: 7. Per the germline V gene, CDR1 is SNHLY and CDR2 is FYNNEI. CDR3 length equals 15 residues. For the CDR3, the DNA is TGTGCCAGCAGGGGGGACAGGGGGCGGATGTATGGCTACACCTTC. As protein: CASRGDRGRMYGYTF.

The chain recombines TRBV15 with TRBJ1-5; D not resolved. The CDR3 totals 14 residues. CDR1 is LNHNV and CDR2 is YYDKDF in the germline V gene (reference sequence). Trimming removed 0 bases at V and 4 bases at J, with 7 bases between. The CDR3 DNA reads as TGTGCCACCAGCAGAGAGGGCGCGAATCAGCCCCAGCATTTT. Its translation: CATSREGANQPQHF. Combining the CDR3 with reference TRBV15 and TRBJ1-5 gives the whole variable domain DAMVIQNPRYQVTQFGKPVTLSCSQTLNHNVMYWYQQKSSQAPKLLFHYYDKDFNNEADTPDNFQSRRPNTSFCFLDIRSPGLGDTAMYLCATSREGANQPQHFGDGTRLSIL.